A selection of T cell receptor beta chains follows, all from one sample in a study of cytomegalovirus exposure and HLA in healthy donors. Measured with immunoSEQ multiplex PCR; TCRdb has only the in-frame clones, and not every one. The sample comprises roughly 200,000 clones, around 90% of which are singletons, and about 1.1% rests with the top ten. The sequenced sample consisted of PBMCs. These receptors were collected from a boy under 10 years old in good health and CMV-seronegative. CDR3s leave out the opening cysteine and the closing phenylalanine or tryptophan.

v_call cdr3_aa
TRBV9 ASSVQGWADTQY
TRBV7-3 ASSFRLGTTTGELF
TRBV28 ASSRTQMNTEAF
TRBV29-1 SVEGGGTGANVLT
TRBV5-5 ASSFGDRDHTEAF
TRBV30 AWSFQRVSRGTEAF
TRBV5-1 ASSLGRGNTEAF
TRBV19 ASSPGQGLAWTEAF
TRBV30 AWSPGGLGTEAF
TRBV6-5 ASSFANRDRDGYT
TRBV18 ASSPRGALGGGHSGNTIY
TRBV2 ASSEMPARPSMNTEAF
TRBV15 ATSRDASGGRSYGYT
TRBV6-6 ASSSPGLAEYEQF
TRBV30 AWRRGQVWRRST
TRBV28 ASTLGGYNSPLH
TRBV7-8 ASSPRTGTGGYGYT
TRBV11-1 ASSRYRGLAKNIQY
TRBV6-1 ASSVAGWGNTIY
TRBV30 AWRGRGNEQF
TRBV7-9 SSSLMAVESDTQY
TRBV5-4 ASSRTSGRDEQF
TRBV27 ASSLSRGGLDTQY
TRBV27 ASSAGLAGGPRTGELF
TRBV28 ASRTQGLNYGYT
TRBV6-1 ASSESPAGRNYGYT
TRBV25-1 ASSPGQGGEKLF
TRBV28 ATIAGTGFTEAF
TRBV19 ASSGGTGGGKAEAF
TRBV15 ATSTRQIQAKNIQY
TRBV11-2 ASSPRPPGQGENIQY
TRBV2 ASSEYWAPNGYT